This T cell receptor beta chain was observed in a study of cytomegalovirus exposure and HLA in healthy donors (dated by TCRdb to the late 2010s). About the study as a whole: According to an earlier analysis of several hundred of the donors, roughly 180 million T cells yielded over 90 million unique TCR beta sequences and around 300 Gb of sequence data. A separate validation cohort of 100 to 150 different subjects was used in addition to the approximately 700-subject first cohort. Among the roughly 400 genotyped donors, approximately 77% belonged to the genetic ancestry cluster associated with self-reported Caucasian donors. Genome-wide SNP genotypes for about 65% of the roughly 670 donors were used in a later genetic analysis, which treated that subset as a discovery cohort. Donor age, sex, ethnicity and CMV serostatus were collected together with the repertoire data. The study used immunosequencing to profile the T cell repertoires of about 670 subjects and linked those repertoires to cytomegalovirus serostatus. To study patterns of TCR occurrence, a later analysis re-analyzed previously published TCR beta repertoires from several hundred donors and added high-resolution HLA genotyping. Both class I and class II loci were covered by HLA typing, at four-digit resolution. An early release covering 550 to 700 HLA-typed donors comprised about 300 gigabases of sequencing data and tens of millions of unique TCR sequences. An earlier analysis of some 600 of the donors applied high-throughput TCR beta sequencing to assess whether each TCR beta V gene segment acted as functional or pseudogenic. Among 300 to 500 genotyped donors of the cohort, an average of approximately 220,000 unique TCR beta nucleotide sequences was sequenced per donor, of which approximately 18% were non-productive. Typing coverage differed by locus: A, B, C, DRB1 and DQB1 were typed in about 629-640 donors, DQA1 in about 500, DPA1 in around 580, and DPB1 in just under 490. The aim of the study was to test whether cataloging public T cell receptors could identify signatures of past pathogen exposure. To predict cytomegalovirus infection status, the study brought together high-throughput TCR immunosequencing, statistical association of individual TCRs with disease status, and machine learning. Roughly 5 DR-DQ haplotypes were treated as single units for association and clustering because of strong linkage in the cohort. All discovery cohort repertoires had been generated on a single sequencing platform. Rather than drawing on any new phenotypic data, the later analysis identified candidate immune exposures from TCR beta sequences and the way those sequences occurred across donors.

Based on the germline V gene (reference sequence), the CDR1 and CDR2 sequences are SEHNR and FQNEAQ. Trimming removed 5 bases from V and 5 bases from J, leaving 9 bases between the germline ends. Reading from cysteine to phenylalanine, the CDR3 counts 12 amino acids. The only DNA kept is the CDR3, 36 bases in frame from the first base. The library was obtained by the immunoSEQ multiplex PCR assay. For the multiplex PCR, a mixture combining 60 forward primers for TCR Vbeta segments and 13 reverse primers for TCR Jbeta segments was used. The CDR3 region of rearranged TCR beta genes was amplified from genomic DNA with a multiplex PCR assay. Amplified TCR beta libraries were sequenced as 87-base-pair reads on the Illumina HiSeq System. Per the source publication's procedure: Across the roughly 640 repertoires, a later analysis counted tens of millions of unique TCR beta chains, 9.5 million to 12 million of which were shared by at least two donors. To remove PCR and sequencing errors, raw reads were error-corrected and collapsed into unique sequences using a nearest-neighbor algorithm that merged closely related sequences. To assign V, D and J gene segments, CDR3 sequences were aligned to IMGT reference sequences. For a sequence to be retained, at least a six-nucleotide match to both a V gene segment and a J gene segment was required. Rearrangements were classified as productive when the CDR3 lacked stop codons and remained in frame with V and J, and all other rearrangements were classified as non-productive. CDR3 was defined according to IMGT convention as the region running from the second conserved V-encoded cysteine to the conserved J-encoded phenylalanine. In an earlier analysis of around 640 of the donors, sequences lacking an unambiguous match to a single V gene segment were excluded. In an earlier analysis of about 590 of the donors, a V segment was called functional when productive rearrangements were above 56.7%, and segregating when the standard deviation between donors exceeded 5%. A statistical classification framework was built for diagnosing cytomegalovirus status from the catalog of TCR beta chain sequences. In a later analysis, TCR nucleotide sequences were compared against IMGT/GENE-DB human TR gene sequences so that V and J genes could be assigned. The TCRdist pipeline was used in a later analysis to assign CDR3 sequences and most-parsimonious VDJ recombination scenarios. In a later analysis, each TCR beta chain was defined by its CDR3 amino acid sequence together with its V-gene family, and reads without a unique V-gene family were excluded. In a later analysis, fewer than 600 highly shared, low-generation-probability nucleotide sequences were removed to address suspected cross-contamination and a sequencing artifact. In a later analysis, a clonal expansion index for each public chain was calculated from normalized within-repertoire ranks of inferred template counts. In a later analysis, generation probabilities were computed using a VDJ recombination model fitted to out-of-frame rearrangements, and the results were checked against IGoR. A later analysis scored TCR-TCR, TCR-HLA and TCR-CMV co-occurrence with hypergeometric tests, applying a repertoire-size bias correction to TCR pairs. In a later analysis, false discovery rates were estimated by permuting HLA or CMV assignments 20 times. In a later analysis, co-occurring TCRs were grouped with DBSCAN, and TCRdist sequence similarity was added when clustering was performed within HLA-allele-positive subsets. For co-occurrence clustering, repertoires with fewer than 30,000 or more than 120,000 public chains were excluded, along with several repertoires with anomalous nucleotide sharing. TCRdb provides this immuneACCESS table in a form limited to in-frame rearrangements. Some clones are lacking; in checked studies, under half of them reflect an unresolved V gene, and why the rest are absent is not known. V, J and clone size derive from that table, while D and trimming were established from the DNA sequence. The table kept for this sample lists roughly 34,000 clones. Around 3.4% of the sample lies in the top ten.

Broader findings and caveats from the paper: The authors suggested that the approach could potentially be generalized to other disease states and immunological phenotypes. In a later analysis, several top co-occurrence clusters were reported to appear linked to parvovirus B19, influenza, CMV and Epstein-Barr virus. Correlated functional status among segregating V segments might reflect linkage disequilibrium, but an unknown experimental factor could not be ruled out. A few of the identified cytomegalovirus-associated TCR beta chains were confirmed in vitro to be specific for cytomegalovirus antigens. The only immune exposure information available for the cohort was CMV serostatus. In a later analysis, most CMV-associated TCR beta chains were found to appear HLA-restricted, with HLA associations seemingly driven largely by CMV exposure. In a later analysis, 16,951 TCR beta sequences were associated with specific HLA alleles at a false discovery rate of 0.05. A group of highly shared sequence variants was considered likely to be a technical artifact of the sequencing pipeline. Across donors, most TCR sequences were observed very rarely, whereas some public TCRs were present in many individuals. In a later analysis, HLA-associated TCR beta chains showed more clonal expansion and lower generation probabilities than non-associated chains that were equally common. In a later genetic analysis, fewer N-insertions in productive TCRs were reported among donors in an Asian-associated ancestry cluster than the approximately 670-donor mean. A total of 150 or so TCR beta chains were listed by the study as associated with cytomegalovirus. Roughly uniform sequencing depth across donors was assumed in presence/absence analyses, although this assumption may not hold. A later analysis found that TCR association rates varied across HLA loci, with DRB1 alleles showing the most associated TCRs and HLA-C alleles the fewest. The classifier was reported to diagnose cytomegalovirus status with high specificity and sensitivity in both the original cohort and the validation cohort. Because counts were too low, around 18 rarely observed V segments, including chromosome 9 orphons, were left out of the earlier analysis of some 640 of the donors. An earlier analysis of around 500 of the donors showed that most TCR beta V segments appeared in productive rearrangements either about 90% or about 30% of the time, which broadly matched IMGT annotations. The 87-base-pair reads could not distinguish some IMGT-functional V segments, including TRBV6-2 and TRBV6-3, so those segments were excluded. Because HLA typing was missing for some donors at each locus, association tests included only the typed subset. When HLA alleles, especially DR and DQ, strongly co-occurred, attributing TCR associations to individual alleles was difficult. Only TCR beta chains were sequenced in this cohort, and the absence of alpha or paired-chain data limited detectable features. In a later genetic analysis, a missense DCLRE1C variant was associated with V-gene and J-gene trimming of TCR beta chains, and the association was replicated in an independent cohort. A further reported finding was that TCR beta sequences accurately predicted the HLA-A and HLA-B alleles for most subjects in the first cohort.

The cohort was made up of 650 to 700 healthy bone marrow donors. At the time of sampling, all cohort members were nominally healthy, though unrecorded immune exposures were likely present. The donor was CMV seronegative and belonged to the group of 350 to 400 seronegative cohort members. Each donor provided a peripheral blood sample, and peripheral blood mononuclear cells were used for TCR beta sequencing. Genomic DNA was extracted from the blood cell samples with the Qiagen DNeasy Blood Extraction Kit. About this clone itself: It has no known antigen specificity.

Input material: PBMCs. The sequence was obtained from a man aged 40-49 years in good health and CMV-seronegative. The receptor chain draws on TRBV7-9 and TRBJ2-5, with a weak D call of TRBD2 (5 bases match). Read as DNA, the sequence is TGTGCCAGCAGCCCACCGGGGGAGACCCAGTACTTC. Its protein reads: CASSPPGETQYF.